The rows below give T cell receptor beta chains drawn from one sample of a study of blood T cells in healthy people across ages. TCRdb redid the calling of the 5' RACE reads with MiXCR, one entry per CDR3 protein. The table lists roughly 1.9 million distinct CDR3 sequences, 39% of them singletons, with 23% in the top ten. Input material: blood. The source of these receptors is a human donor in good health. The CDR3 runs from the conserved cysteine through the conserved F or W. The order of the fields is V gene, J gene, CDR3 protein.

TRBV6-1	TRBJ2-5	CASTSQGGHSYEQYF
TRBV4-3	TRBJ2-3	CASRESWGSTDTQYF
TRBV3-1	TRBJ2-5	CASSQVTGLMGETQYF
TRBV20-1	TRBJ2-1	CSASPDGQAGGNKFF
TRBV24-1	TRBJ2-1	CATTSVGQGGVNEQFF
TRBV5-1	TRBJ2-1	CASSSDPSGTGNNEQFF
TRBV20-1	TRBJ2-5	CSARHGTGVLEAQYF
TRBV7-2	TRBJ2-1	CASSSRGGFDNEQFF
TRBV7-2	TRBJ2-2	CVSSFTSGGVLIGELFF
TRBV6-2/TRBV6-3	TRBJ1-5	CASSRRGQPQHF
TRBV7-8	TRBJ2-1	CASSLEGTVVDEQFF
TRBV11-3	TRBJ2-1	CASSSPWDRMNNEQFF
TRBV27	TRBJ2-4	CASSLSRGPDIQYF
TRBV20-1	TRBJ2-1	CSARVSSSRSYNEQFF
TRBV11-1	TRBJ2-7	CASSFEFGYEQYF
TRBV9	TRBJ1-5	CASSVGGDFNQPQHF
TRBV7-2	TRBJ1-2	CASSPRSGINYGYTF
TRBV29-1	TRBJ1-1	CSVELWGENTEAFF
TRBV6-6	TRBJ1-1	CASSYVRDTEAFF
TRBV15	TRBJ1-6	CATSTGDANSPLHF
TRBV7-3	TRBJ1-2	CASSLDRDREDGGYTF
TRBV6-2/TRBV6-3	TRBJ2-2	CASSSRFRVIANTGGLFF
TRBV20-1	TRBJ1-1	CSAAPPTAGAFF
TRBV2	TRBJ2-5	CASSGGMQETQYF
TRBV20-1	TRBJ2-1	CSARWSGEVEQFF
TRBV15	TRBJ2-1	CATSREPQGIEQFF
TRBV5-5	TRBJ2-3	CASSRYRTGAADTQYF
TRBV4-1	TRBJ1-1	CASSQRKQNTEAFF
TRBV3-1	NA	CASSHQRTGRYEQYF
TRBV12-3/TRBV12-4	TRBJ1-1	CASSPTGRAGSAEAFF
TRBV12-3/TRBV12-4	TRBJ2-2	CASSGGTSKSGELFF
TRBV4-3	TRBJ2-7	CASSQDILAGGDNEQYF
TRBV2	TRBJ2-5	CASTGLSGTQYF
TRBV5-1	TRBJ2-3	CASSLEGDPSTDTQYF
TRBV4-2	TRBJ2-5	CASSPSWGGQETQYF
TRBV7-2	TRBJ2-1	CASSLALTIAYNEQFF
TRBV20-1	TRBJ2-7	CSARDRNYEQYF
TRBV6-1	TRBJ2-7	CASSGGESYEQYF
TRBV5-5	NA	CASSKWSNEQYF
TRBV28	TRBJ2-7	CASRGPGQHYRYEQYF
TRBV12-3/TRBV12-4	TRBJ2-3	CASSRRQGVSDTQYF
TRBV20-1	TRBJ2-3	CSARFEGAPKDTQYF
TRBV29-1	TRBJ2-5	CSVVYRRETQYF
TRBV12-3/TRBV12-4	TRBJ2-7	CASSFTSGGPGYEQYF
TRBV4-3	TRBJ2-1	CASSQCMGRQFF
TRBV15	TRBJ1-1	CATSTHRYEAFF
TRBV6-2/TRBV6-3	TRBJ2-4	CASGVTSIQYF
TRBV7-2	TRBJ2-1	CASSFSRTSLNEQFF
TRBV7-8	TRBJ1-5	CASSVYGGNQPQHF
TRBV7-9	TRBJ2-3	CASSRGGFSTDTQYF
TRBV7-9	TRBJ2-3	CASSPVGGTDTQYF
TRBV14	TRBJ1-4	CASSRDRGRVNEKLFF
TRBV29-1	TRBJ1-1	CSALHRGSNTEAFF
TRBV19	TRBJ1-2	CASSTAGEYNYGYTF
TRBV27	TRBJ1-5	CASSLTSQPNQPQHF
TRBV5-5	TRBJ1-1	CASSSIPGQNTEAFF
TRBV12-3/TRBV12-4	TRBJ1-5	CASSHRADQPQHF
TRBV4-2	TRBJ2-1	CASSQEGRDEQFF